Sequencing of this T cell receptor (beta chain) was carried out in a study of regulatory T cells in long-lasting Graves disease. Assembly of TCR beta libraries relied on iRepertoire HTBI primers together with Arm-PCR of CDR3 regions. TCRdb re-derived calls from the multiplex PCR reads in MiXCR, one entry per CDR3 protein. The sample records some 500,000 distinct CDR3 sequences, 15% to 20% being singletons. Indicated time point: newly diagnosed GD, antithyroid drugs for less than 3 months. Following extraction of RNA from PBMCs, that RNA was used to make the TCR library. This clonotype was seen a few times. With V trimmed by 0 bases and J by 4 bases, 8 bases remained unmatched. There are 17 residues in the CDR3. Germline CDR1 reads DFQATT; CDR2 reads SNEGSKA (reference sequence). These data were likewise used in another study, on T cells in Graves' hyperthyroidism and ophthalmopathy.

J is TRBJ2-2 and V is TRBV20-1; TRBD1 agrees at 10 bases. The source material was peripheral blood mononuclear cells (PBMCs), sampled at new diagnosis, from a patient treated with antithyroid drugs. The clonotype comes from a woman aged 35 to 59 with Graves disease. The CDR3: CSARDPRQGAGTGELFF. The CDR3 nucleotides are TGCAGTGCTAGAGATCCCAGACAGGGGGCGGGCACCGGGGAGCTGTTTTTT.